Below, 2 T cell receptor beta chains from the same sample are listed, as sequenced in a study of blood T cell repertoires in COVID-19. TCRdb's table, derived via immunoSEQ multiplex PCR, lists solely in-frame clones and lacks some. Found here are roughly 150,000 clones, more than 75% of them singletons; the top ten hold about 3.9%. Sequences were obtained from peripheral blood. These receptor sequences come from a man in his sixties with acute or convalescent COVID-19.

The rearrangement uses TRBV29-1 and TRBJ2-1; possible D gene TRBD1, 6 bases. The CDR3 length is 18 residues. The germline CDR1 and CDR2 sequences are SQVTM and ANQGSEA. V lost 0 bases and J lost 5, with 23 bases in between. CDR3 DNA sequence: TGCAGCGTTGAAGAGCCCCACAGGGTGCGCGGTGGGAACAATGAGCAGTTCTTC. Its protein is CSVEEPHRVRGGNNEQFF.

The CDR3 coding sequence is TGTGCCAGTAGTATGCAAGCGGGAAACCTTCAAATGGACTCAGCCAAAAACATTCAGTACTTC. It yields the protein CASSMQAGNLQMDSAKNIQYF. The chain joins TRBV19 to TRBJ2-4; 7 positions agree with TRBD2. This CDR3 spans 21 amino acids. Germline-derived CDR1 and CDR2 are LNHDA and SQIVND (reference sequence). With V trimmed by 3 bases and J by 0 bases, 20 bases remained unmatched. The full variable domain, in which reference TRBV19 and TRBJ2-4 provide the parts outside the CDR3, is DGGITQSPKYLFRKEGQNVTLSCEQNLNHDAMYWYRQDPGQGLRLIYYSQIVNDFQKGDIAEGYSVSREKKESFPLTVTSAQKNPTAFYLCASSMQAGNLQMDSAKNIQYFGAGTRLSVL.